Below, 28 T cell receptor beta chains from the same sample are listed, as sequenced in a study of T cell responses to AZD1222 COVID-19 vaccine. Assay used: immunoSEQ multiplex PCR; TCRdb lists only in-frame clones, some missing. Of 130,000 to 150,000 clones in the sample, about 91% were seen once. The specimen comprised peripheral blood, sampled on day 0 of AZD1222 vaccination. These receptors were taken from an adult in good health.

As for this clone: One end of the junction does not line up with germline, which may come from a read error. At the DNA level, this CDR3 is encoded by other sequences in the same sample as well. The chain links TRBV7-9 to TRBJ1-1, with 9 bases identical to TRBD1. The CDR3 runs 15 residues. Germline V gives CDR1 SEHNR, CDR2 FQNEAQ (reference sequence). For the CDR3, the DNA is TGTGCCAGCAACCTACAGGGGGCCATGAACACTGAAGCCTTCTTT. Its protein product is CASNLQGAMNTEAFF.

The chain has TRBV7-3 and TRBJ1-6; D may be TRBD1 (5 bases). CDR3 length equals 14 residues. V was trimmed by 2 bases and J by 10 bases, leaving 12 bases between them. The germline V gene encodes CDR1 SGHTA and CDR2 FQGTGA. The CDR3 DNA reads TGTGCCAGCAGCTTAGGCTCCAGGGCGTCACCCCTCCACTTT. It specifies CASSLGSRASPLHF.

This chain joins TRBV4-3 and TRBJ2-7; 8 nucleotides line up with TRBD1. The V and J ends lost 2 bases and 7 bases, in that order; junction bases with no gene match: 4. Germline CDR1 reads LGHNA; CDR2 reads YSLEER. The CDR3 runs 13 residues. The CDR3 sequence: CASSQRTGREQYF. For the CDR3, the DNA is TGCGCCAGCAGCCAAAGGACAGGGCGGGAGCAGTACTTC.

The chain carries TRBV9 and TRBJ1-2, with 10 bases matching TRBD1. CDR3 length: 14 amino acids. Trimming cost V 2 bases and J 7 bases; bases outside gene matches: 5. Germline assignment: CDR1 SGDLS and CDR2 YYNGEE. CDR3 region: CASSVGTGDPGYTF. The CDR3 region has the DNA TGTGCCAGCAGCGTGGGGACAGGGGACCCTGGCTACACCTTC.

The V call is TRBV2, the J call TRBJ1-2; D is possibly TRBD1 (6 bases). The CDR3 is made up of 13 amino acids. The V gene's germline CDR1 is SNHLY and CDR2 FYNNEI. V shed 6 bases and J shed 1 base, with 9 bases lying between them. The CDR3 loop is CASSPDSNYGYTF. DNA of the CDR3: TGTGCCAGCAGCCCGGACAGTAACTATGGCTACACCTTC.

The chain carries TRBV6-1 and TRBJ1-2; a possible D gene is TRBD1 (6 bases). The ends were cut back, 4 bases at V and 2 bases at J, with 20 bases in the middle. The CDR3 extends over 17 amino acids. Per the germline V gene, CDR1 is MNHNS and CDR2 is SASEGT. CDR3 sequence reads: CASSAGTHLDWNYGYTF. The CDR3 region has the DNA TGTGCCAGCAGTGCCGGGACACATCTAGATTGGAACTATGGCTACACCTTC.

For the CDR3, the DNA is TGTGCCAGCAGTTACTCGTACGTGCGAGGGACCTACGAGCAGTACTTC. This encodes CASSYSYVRGTYEQYF. The chain links TRBV6-5 to TRBJ2-7; D may be TRBD2 (5 bases). From germline, CDR1 is MNHEY and CDR2 SVGAGI. The CDR3 spans 16 residues. V was pared by 0 bases and J by 2 bases, with 14 bases between.

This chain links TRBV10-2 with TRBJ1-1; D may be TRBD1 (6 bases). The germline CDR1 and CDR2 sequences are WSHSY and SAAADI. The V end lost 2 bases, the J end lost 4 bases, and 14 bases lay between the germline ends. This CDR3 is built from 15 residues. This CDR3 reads CASSEPGGGTTEAFF. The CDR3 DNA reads TGCGCCAGCAGTGAGCCCGGAGGGGGGACCACTGAAGCTTTCTTT.

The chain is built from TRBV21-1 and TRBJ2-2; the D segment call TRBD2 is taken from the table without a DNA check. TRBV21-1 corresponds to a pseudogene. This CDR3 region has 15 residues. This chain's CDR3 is CASSKVDEGPWGLFF. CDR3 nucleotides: TGTGCCAGCAGCAAAGTAGATGAGGGCCCGTGGGGGCTGTTTTTT.

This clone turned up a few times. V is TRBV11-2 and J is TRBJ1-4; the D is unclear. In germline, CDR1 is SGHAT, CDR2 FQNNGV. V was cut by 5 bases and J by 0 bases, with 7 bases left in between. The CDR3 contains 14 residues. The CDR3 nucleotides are TGTGCCAGCAGCCCGTTTACAACTAATGAAAAACTGTTTTTT. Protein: CASSPFTTNEKLFF.

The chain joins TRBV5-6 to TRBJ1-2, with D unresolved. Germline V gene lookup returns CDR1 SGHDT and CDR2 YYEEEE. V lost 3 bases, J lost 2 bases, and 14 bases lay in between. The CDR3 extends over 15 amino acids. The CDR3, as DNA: TGTGCCAGCAGCTCCGAGCGGGGATCCAACTATGGCTACACCTTC. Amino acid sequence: CASSSERGSNYGYTF.

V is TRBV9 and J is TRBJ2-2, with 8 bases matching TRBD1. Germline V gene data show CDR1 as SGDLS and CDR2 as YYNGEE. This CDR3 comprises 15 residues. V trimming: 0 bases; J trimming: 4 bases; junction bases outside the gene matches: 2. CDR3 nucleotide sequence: TGTGCCAGCAGCGTAGAAGGACAGGGCACCGGGGAGCTGTTTTTT. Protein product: CASSVEGQGTGELFF.

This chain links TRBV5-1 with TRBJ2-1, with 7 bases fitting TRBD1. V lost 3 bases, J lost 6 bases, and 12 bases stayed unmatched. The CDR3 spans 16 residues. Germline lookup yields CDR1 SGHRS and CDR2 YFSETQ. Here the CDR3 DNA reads TGCGCCAGCAGCTCTGGGGTGGGACAGTGGGTCAATGAGCAGTTCTTC. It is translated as CASSSGVGQWVNEQFF.

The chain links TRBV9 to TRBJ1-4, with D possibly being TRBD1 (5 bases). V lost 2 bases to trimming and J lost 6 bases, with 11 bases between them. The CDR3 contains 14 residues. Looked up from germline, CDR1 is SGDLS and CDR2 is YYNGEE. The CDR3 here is CASSVRDGDEKLFF. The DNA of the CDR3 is TGTGCCAGCAGCGTCCGGGACGGAGATGAAAAACTGTTTTTT.

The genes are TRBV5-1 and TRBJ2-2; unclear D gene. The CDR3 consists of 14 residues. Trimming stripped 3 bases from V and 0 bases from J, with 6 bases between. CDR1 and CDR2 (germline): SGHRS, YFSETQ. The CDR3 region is CASSSTANTGELFF. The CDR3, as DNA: TGCGCCAGCAGCTCGACTGCGAACACCGGGGAGCTGTTTTTT.

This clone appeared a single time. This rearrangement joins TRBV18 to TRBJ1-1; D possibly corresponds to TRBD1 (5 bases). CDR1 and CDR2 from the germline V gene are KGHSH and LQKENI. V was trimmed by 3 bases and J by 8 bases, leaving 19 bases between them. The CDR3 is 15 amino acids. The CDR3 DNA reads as TGTGCCAGCTCACCTACGGCGCAGGGCCGAACCGAAGCTTTCTTT. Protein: CASSPTAQGRTEAFF.

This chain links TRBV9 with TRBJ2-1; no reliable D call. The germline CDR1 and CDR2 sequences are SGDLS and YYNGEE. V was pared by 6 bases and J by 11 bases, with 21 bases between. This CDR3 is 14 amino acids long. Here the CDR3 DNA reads TGTGCCAGCAACCTCCAGGACCGGTCCGGTCAGCAGTTCTTC. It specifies CASNLQDRSGQQFF. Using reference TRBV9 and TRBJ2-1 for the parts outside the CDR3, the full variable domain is DSGVTQTPKHLITATGQRVTLRCSPRSGDLSVYWYQQSLDQGLQFLIQYYNGEERAKGNILERFSAQQFPDLHSELNLSSLELGDSALYFCASNLQDRSGQQFFGPGTRLTVL.

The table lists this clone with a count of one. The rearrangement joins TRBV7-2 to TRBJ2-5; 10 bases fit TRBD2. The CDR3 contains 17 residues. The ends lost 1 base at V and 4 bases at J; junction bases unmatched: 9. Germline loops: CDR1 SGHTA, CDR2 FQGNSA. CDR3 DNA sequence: TGTGCCAGCAGCTTAGGAGCGGGGGGGCCGGTGATAGAGACCCAGTACTTC. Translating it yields CASSLGAGGPVIETQYF.

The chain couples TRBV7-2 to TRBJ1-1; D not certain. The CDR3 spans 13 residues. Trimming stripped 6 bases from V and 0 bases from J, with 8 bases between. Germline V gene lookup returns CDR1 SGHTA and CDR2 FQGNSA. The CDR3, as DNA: TGTGCCAGCAGTAGAAGGCTGAACACTGAAGCTTTCTTT. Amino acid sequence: CASSRRLNTEAFF.

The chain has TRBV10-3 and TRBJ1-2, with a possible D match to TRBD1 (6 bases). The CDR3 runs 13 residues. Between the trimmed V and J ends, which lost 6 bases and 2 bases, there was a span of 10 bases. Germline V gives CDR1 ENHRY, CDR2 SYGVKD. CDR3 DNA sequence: TGTGCCATCAGGCACAGGGAAAACTATGGCTACACCTTC. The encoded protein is CAIRHRENYGYTF.

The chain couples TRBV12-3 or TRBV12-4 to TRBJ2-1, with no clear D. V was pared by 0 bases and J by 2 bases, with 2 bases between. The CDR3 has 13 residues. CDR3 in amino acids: CASSLAAYNEQFF. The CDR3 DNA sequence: TGTGCCAGCAGTTTAGCAGCCTACAATGAGCAGTTCTTC.

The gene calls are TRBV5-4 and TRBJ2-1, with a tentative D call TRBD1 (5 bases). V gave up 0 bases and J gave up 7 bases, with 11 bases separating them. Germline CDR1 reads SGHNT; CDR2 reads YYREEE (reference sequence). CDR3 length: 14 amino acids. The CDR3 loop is CASSLGGVPNEQFF. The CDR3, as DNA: TGTGCCAGCAGCTTGGGGGGCGTCCCAAATGAGCAGTTCTTC.

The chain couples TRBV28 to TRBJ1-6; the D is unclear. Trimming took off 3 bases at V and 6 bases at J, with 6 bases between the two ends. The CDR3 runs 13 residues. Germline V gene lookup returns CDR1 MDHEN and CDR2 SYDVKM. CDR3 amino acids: CASSFRVNSPLHF. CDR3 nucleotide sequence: TGTGCCAGCAGTTTTCGAGTTAATTCACCCCTCCACTTT.

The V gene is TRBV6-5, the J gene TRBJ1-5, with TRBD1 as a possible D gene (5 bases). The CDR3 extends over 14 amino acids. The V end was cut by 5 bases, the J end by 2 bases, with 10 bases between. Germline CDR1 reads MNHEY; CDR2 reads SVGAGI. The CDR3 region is CASSPQGRNQPQHF. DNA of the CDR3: TGTGCCAGCAGTCCCCAGGGCCGCAATCAGCCCCAGCATTTT.

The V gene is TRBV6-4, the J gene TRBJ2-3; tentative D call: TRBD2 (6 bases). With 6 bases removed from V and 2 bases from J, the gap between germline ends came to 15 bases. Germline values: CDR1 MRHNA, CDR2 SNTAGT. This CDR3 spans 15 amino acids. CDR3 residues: CASSPRLVPTDTQYF. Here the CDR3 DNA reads TGTGCCAGCAGCCCTCGACTAGTCCCCACAGATACGCAGTATTTT.

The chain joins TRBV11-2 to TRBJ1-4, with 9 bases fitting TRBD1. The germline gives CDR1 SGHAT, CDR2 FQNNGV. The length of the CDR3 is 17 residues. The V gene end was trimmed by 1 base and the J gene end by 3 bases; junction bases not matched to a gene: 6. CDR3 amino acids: CASSLAANRGPNEKLFF. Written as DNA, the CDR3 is TGTGCCAGCAGCTTAGCCGCGAACAGGGGGCCTAATGAAAAACTGTTTTTT.

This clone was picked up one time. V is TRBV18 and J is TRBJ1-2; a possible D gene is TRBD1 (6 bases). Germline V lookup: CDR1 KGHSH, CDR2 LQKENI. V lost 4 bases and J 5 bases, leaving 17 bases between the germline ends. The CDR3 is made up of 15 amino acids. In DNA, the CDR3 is TGTGCCAGCTCACTTCGACAGGTCGAGGATTATGGCTACACCTTC. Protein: CASSLRQVEDYGYTF. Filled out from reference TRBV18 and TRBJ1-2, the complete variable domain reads NAGVMQNPRHLVRRRGQEARLRCSPMKGHSHVYWYRQLPEEGLKFMVYLQKENIIDESGMPKERFSAEFPKEGPSILRIQQVVRGDSAAYFCASSLRQVEDYGYTFGSGTRLTVV.

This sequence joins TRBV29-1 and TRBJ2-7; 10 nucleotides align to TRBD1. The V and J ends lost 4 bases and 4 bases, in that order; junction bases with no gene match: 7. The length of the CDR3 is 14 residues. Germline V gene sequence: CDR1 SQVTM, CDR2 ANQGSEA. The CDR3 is CSVAGTGASYEQYF. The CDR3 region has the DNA TGCAGCGTTGCTGGGACAGGGGCTTCGTACGAGCAGTACTTC.